These 3 T cell receptor beta chains originate from one sample sequenced in a study of blood T cell repertoires in COVID-19. Produced via immunoSEQ multiplex PCR; TCRdb's table is partial and in-frame only. The sample includes 150,000 to 200,000 clones, 70% to 85% seen only once; the top ten take 22%. Sequencing was performed on peripheral blood. The receptors derive from a woman aged 80 or over with acute or convalescent COVID-19.

The rearrangement links TRBV4-1 to TRBJ2-7, with 8 bases fitting TRBD1. V was clipped by 2 bases and J by 7 bases; unmatched bases: 7. This CDR3 has 14 amino acids. CDR1 is MGHRA, CDR2 YSYEKL, per germline. The CDR3 spells CASSQTDRGGEQYF. CDR3 in DNA: TGCGCCAGCAGCCAAACCGACAGGGGCGGGGAGCAGTACTTC.

CDR3 in amino acids: CASSPGPGVTEAFF. The CDR3 DNA reads as TGTGCCAGCAGTCCGGGACCGGGGGTCACTGAAGCTTTCTTT. This rearrangement joins TRBV6-2 or TRBV6-3 to TRBJ1-1, with D possibly TRBD1 on 5 matching bases. The V end was cut by 5 bases, the J end by 4 bases, with 14 bases between. Germline V lookup: CDR1 MNHEY, CDR2 SVGEGT. CDR3 length: 14 residues.

This clone was counted a few times. The chain recombines TRBV6-5 with TRBJ2-3; D perhaps matches TRBD1 (5 bases). The CDR3 contains 15 residues. V dropped 5 bases and J dropped 5 bases, with 17 bases sitting between them. Germline CDR1 and CDR2: MNHEY and SVGAGI. CDR3 nucleotide sequence: TGTGCCAGCAGTCCCTCCGGCAGGGATGGAGATACGCAGTATTTT. Its protein is CASSPSGRDGDTQYF.